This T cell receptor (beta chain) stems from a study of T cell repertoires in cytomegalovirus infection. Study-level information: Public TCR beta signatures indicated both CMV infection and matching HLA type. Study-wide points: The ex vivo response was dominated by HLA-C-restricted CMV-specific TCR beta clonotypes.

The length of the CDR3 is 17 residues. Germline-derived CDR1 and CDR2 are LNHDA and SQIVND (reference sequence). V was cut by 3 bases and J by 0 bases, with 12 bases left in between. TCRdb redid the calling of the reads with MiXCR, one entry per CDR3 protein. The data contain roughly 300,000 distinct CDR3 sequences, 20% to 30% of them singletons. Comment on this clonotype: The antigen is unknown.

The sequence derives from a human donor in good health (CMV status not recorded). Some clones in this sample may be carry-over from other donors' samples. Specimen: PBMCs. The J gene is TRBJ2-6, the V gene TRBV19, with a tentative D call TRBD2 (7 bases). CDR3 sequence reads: CASSMRGGSSGANVLTF. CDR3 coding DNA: TGTGCCAGTAGTATGAGGGGGGGTTCCTCTGGGGCCAACGTCCTGACTTTC.